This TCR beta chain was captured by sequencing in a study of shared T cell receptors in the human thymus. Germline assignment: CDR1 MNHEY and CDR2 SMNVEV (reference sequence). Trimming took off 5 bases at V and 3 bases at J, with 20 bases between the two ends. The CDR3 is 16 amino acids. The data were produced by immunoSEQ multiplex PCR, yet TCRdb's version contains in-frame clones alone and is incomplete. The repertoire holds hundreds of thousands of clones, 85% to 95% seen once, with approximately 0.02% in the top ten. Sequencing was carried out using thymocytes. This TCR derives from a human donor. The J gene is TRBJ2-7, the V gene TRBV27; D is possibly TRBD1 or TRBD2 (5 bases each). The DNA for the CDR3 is TGTGCCAGCAGTCTGCACTCACCCCGGGACCTCTACGAGCAGTACTTC. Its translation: CASSLHSPRDLYEQYF.